Listed below are T cell receptor beta chains from one sample, sequenced in a study of CD8 T cells in Susac syndrome. TCRdb re-called the immunoSEQ multiplex PCR reads with MiXCR, one entry per CDR3 protein. The sample records under 200,000 distinct CDR3 sequences, around 95% being singletons. The specimen was CD4+ T cells from PBMCs. These TCRs come from a human donor with Susac syndrome. Both conserved end residues are part of each CDR3. Fields, in order: CDR3 length, V gene, clone size, D gene, J gene, CDR3 DNA, CDR3 protein. D genes are given only for firm matches. A row's size may be missing; if present it is once, few, many or a size class.

cdr3_length: 13; v_call: TRBV20-1; clone_size: -; d_call: TRBD1; j_call: TRBJ2-4; cdr3_nt: TGCAGTGCTAGAGAAGACAGGGCGAACATTCAGTACTTC; cdr3_aa: CSAREDRANIQYF
cdr3_length: 13; v_call: TRBV4-3; clone_size: -; d_call: -; j_call: TRBJ2-1; cdr3_nt: TGCGCCAGCAGCCAAGATCTACCGGGTGAGACGTTCTTC; cdr3_aa: CASSQDLPGETFF
cdr3_length: 17; v_call: TRBV13; clone_size: -; d_call: -; j_call: TRBJ2-6; cdr3_nt: TGTGCCAGCAGCCTCAGATCCCTCGGATCTGGGGCCAACGTCCTGACTTTC; cdr3_aa: CASSLRSLGSGANVLTF
cdr3_length: 16; v_call: TRBV6-6; clone_size: -; d_call: -; j_call: TRBJ1-6; cdr3_nt: TGTGCCAGCAGTTCCACTTGGCCGGAAGGGAATTCACCCCTCCACTTT; cdr3_aa: CASSSTWPEGNSPLHF
cdr3_length: 14; v_call: TRBV7-9; clone_size: -; d_call: -; j_call: TRBJ1-5; cdr3_nt: TGTGCCAGCAGCTTTGGACAGACCAATCAGCCCCAGCATTTT; cdr3_aa: CASSFGQTNQPQHF
cdr3_length: 16; v_call: TRBV3-1; clone_size: -; d_call: -; j_call: TRBJ1-5; cdr3_nt: TGTGCCAGCAGCCAAGGGGGAGGGATGAGCAATCAGCCCCAGCATTTT; cdr3_aa: CASSQGGGMSNQPQHF
cdr3_length: 15; v_call: TRBV3-1; clone_size: -; d_call: TRBD1; j_call: TRBJ2-5; cdr3_nt: TGTGCCAGCAGCCAAGAGGCCAGGGGGCAAGAGACCCAGTACTTC; cdr3_aa: CASSQEARGQETQYF
cdr3_length: 16; v_call: TRBV28; clone_size: -; d_call: TRBD2; j_call: TRBJ2-3; cdr3_nt: TGTGCCAGCAGCGGGGGGACTAGCGAGAGCACAGATACGCAGTATTTT; cdr3_aa: CASSGGTSESTDTQYF
cdr3_length: 14; v_call: TRBV3-1; clone_size: once; d_call: TRBD2; j_call: TRBJ2-1; cdr3_nt: TGTGCCAGCAGCCAAGGGTACGGGGGGGATGAGCAGTTCTTC; cdr3_aa: CASSQGYGGDEQFF
cdr3_length: 18; v_call: TRBV7-2; clone_size: -; d_call: TRBD2; j_call: TRBJ2-3; cdr3_nt: TGTGCCAGCAGCCCCTGGACTAGCGGGACGCCGGGGGGAGATACGCAGTATTTT; cdr3_aa: CASSPWTSGTPGGDTQYF
cdr3_length: 16; v_call: TRBV5-1; clone_size: -; d_call: -; j_call: TRBJ2-2; cdr3_nt: TGCGCCAGCAGCCACAGGACAGTCCAGAACACCGGGGAGCTGTTTTTT; cdr3_aa: CASSHRTVQNTGELFF
cdr3_length: 13; v_call: TRBV12-3/TRBV12-4; clone_size: -; d_call: -; j_call: TRBJ1-2; cdr3_nt: TGTGCCAGCAGTCTCGGGCCTACTGGAGGCTACACCTTC; cdr3_aa: CASSLGPTGGYTF
cdr3_length: 13; v_call: TRBV5-4; clone_size: -; d_call: -; j_call: TRBJ2-3; cdr3_nt: TGTGCCAGCAGCGGGGGTAGCACAGATACGCAGTATTTT; cdr3_aa: CASSGGSTDTQYF
cdr3_length: 15; v_call: TRBV10-3; clone_size: -; d_call: TRBD1; j_call: TRBJ1-5; cdr3_nt: TGTGCCATCAGCGCCGCCGGGACAGCGGCTCAGCCCCAGCATTTT; cdr3_aa: CAISAAGTAAQPQHF
cdr3_length: 14; v_call: TRBV20-1; clone_size: -; d_call: -; j_call: TRBJ1-6; cdr3_nt: TGCAGTGCTAGCCCGGGCCTTAATAATTCACCCCTCCACTTT; cdr3_aa: CSASPGLNNSPLHF
cdr3_length: 15; v_call: TRBV29-1; clone_size: -; d_call: -; j_call: TRBJ2-1; cdr3_nt: TGCAGCGTTGAAGATCCCCGGGCCCACAATGGTGAGCAGTTCTTC; cdr3_aa: CSVEDPRAHNGEQFF
cdr3_length: 15; v_call: TRBV5-4; clone_size: -; d_call: TRBD2; j_call: TRBJ2-7; cdr3_nt: TGTGCCAGCAGCATGTCGACTAGCGGGAGGATTGAGCAGTACTTC; cdr3_aa: CASSMSTSGRIEQYF
cdr3_length: 14; v_call: TRBV7-3; clone_size: -; d_call: -; j_call: TRBJ2-2; cdr3_nt: TGTGCCAGCAGCTTAAACGATGACACCGGGGAGCTGTTTTTT; cdr3_aa: CASSLNDDTGELFF
cdr3_length: 15; v_call: TRBV5-4; clone_size: -; d_call: TRBD2; j_call: TRBJ2-1; cdr3_nt: TGTGCCAGCAGCATTACTAGCGGGGCCTACAATGAGCAGTTCTTC; cdr3_aa: CASSITSGAYNEQFF
cdr3_length: 14; v_call: TRBV9; clone_size: -; d_call: -; j_call: TRBJ1-6; cdr3_nt: TGTGCCAGTTCCTTCCGGGACACGAATTCACCCCTCCACTTT; cdr3_aa: CASSFRDTNSPLHF
cdr3_length: 14; v_call: TRBV24-1; clone_size: -; d_call: TRBD1; j_call: TRBJ1-2; cdr3_nt: TGTGCCACCAGCCCGCCGGACAGGAACTATGGCTACACCTTC; cdr3_aa: CATSPPDRNYGYTF
cdr3_length: 16; v_call: TRBV9; clone_size: -; d_call: TRBD2; j_call: TRBJ2-3; cdr3_nt: TGTGCCAGCAGCGTAGCCCGGACTAGCGGGGGAGATACGCAGTATTTT; cdr3_aa: CASSVARTSGGDTQYF
cdr3_length: 11; v_call: TRBV30; clone_size: -; d_call: TRBD1; j_call: TRBJ1-2; cdr3_nt: TGTGCCACGACAGGGGTGGGGGGCTACACCTTC; cdr3_aa: CATTGVGGYTF